This passage covers 13 T cell receptor beta chains from one sample sequenced in a study of T cells in Graves' hyperthyroidism and ophthalmopathy. Amplified TCR beta CDR3 regions derived from RNA transcripts. The TCR CDR3 was amplified in a first-round RT-PCR using the HTBI primer set. One entry per CDR3 protein results from TCRdb running MiXCR on the multiplex PCR reads. The table lists fewer than 650,000 distinct CDR3 sequences, about 15% of them singletons, with approximately 14% in the top ten. Material for sequencing was blood. These receptors originate from a woman aged 40 to 50 with Graves' hyperthyroidism.

CDR3 DNA: TGTGCCAGCAGTTACCCAGACCGGGGTGGCACCGGGGAGCTGTTTTTT. It encodes CASSYPDRGGTGELFF. V gene TRBV6-2 or TRBV6-3 combines with J gene TRBJ2-2, with D possibly TRBD2 on 5 matching bases. V was shortened by 2 bases and J by 4 bases, with 14 bases between the two germline ends. The CDR3 extends over 16 amino acids. The germline gives CDR1 MNHEY, CDR2 SVGEGT.

The table lists this clonotype with many counts. This chain connects TRBV2 to TRBJ1-1; 7 positions match TRBD1. The CDR3 is made up of 14 amino acids. The germline CDR1 and CDR2 sequences are SNHLY and FYNNEI. Germline trimming cut 4 bases from V and 0 bases from J; bases unmatched to any gene: 2. The CDR3: CASSGQGLNTEAFF. CDR3 sequence (DNA): TGTGCCAGCAGTGGACAGGGCTTGAACACTGAAGCTTTCTTT.

This clonotype was counted many times. This chain uses TRBV7-9 with TRBJ2-5; D is undetermined. The CDR3 length is 14 residues. From germline, CDR1 is SEHNR and CDR2 FQNEAQ (reference sequence). Trimming shortened V by 0 bases and J by 5 bases, and 10 bases separated the two germline ends. CDR3 region: CASSLALSVETQYF. Written as DNA, the CDR3 is TGTGCCAGCAGCTTAGCTCTTAGTGTCGAGACCCAGTACTTC.

A few counts support this clonotype. This chain connects TRBV30 to TRBJ2-7; no clear D gene. V dropped 5 bases and J dropped 2 bases, with 13 bases sitting between them. Per germline, CDR1 GTSNPN and CDR2 SVGIG (reference sequence). The CDR3 loop spans 13 amino acids. CDR3 DNA sequence: TGTGCCTGGTCCTTCTCGAATACCTACGAGCAGTACTTC. Protein: CAWSFSNTYEQYF. Complete variable domain (other parts from reference TRBV30 and TRBJ2-7): SQTIHQWPATLVQPVGSPLSLECTVEGTSNPNLYWYRQAAGRGLQLLFYSVGIGQISSEVPQNLSASRPQDRQFILSSKKLLLSDSGFYLCAWSFSNTYEQYFGPGTRLTVT.

This clonotype has at least ten counts. The chain couples TRBV20-1 to TRBJ2-1, with 10 bases lining up with TRBD2. After removal of 0 bases from V and 1 base from J, the junction contained 3 bases not matched to a gene. CDR1 and CDR2 (germline): DFQATT, SNEGSKA (reference sequence). The CDR3 covers 16 residues. The CDR3 DNA follows: TGCAGTGCTAGAGAGGCTAGCGGGAGTTCCTACAATGAGCAGTTCTTC. Translated, it gives CSAREASGSSYNEQFF.

In this sample, this clonotype turned up many times. This chain links TRBV27 with TRBJ2-2, with 14 positions matching TRBD2. This CDR3 comprises 18 residues. The junction had 8 bases not matched to a gene; V was cut back by 2 bases and J by 6 bases. Germline-derived CDR1 and CDR2 are MNHEY and SMNVEV (reference sequence). The chain's CDR3 is CASSLLDTGLAGAGELFF. The CDR3 DNA reads as TGTGCCAGCAGTTTACTGGACACGGGACTAGCGGGAGCCGGGGAGCTGTTTTTT.

In regard to this clonotype: This may come from a read error, since a much larger clone is one base off. This rearrangement joins TRBV12-5 to TRBJ2-1; D may be TRBD2 (6 bases). Trimming cost V 7 bases and J 6 bases, with 16 bases left between them. The CDR3 is 14 amino acids. Per germline, CDR1 LGHNT and CDR2 FRNRAP. The CDR3 bases are TGTGCTAGTGCCCAAACCAGCGGGTGCAATGAGCAGTTCTTC. This translates into CASAQTSGCNEQFF.

This clonotype was seen ten or more times. The rearrangement joins TRBV12-3 or TRBV12-4 to TRBJ1-2; 10 nucleotides agree with TRBD1. The CDR3 runs to 16 residues. V trimming: 6 bases; J trimming: 7 bases; junction bases outside the gene matches: 14. The CDR3 DNA is TGTGCCAGCAGCCCCGCAGGTGACAGGGGGCCGGGTGGCTACACCTTC. It codes for CASSPAGDRGPGGYTF.

This clonotype was detected a few times. V is TRBV9 and J is TRBJ2-1; TRBD2 agrees at 9 bases. The CDR3 is 15 residues long. In germline, CDR1 is SGDLS, CDR2 YYNGEE. Unmatched junction bases numbered 3, after V lost 0 bases and J lost 5 bases. The CDR3: CASSVVAGVHNEQFF. The CDR3 DNA sequence: TGTGCCAGCAGCGTAGTAGCGGGAGTCCACAATGAGCAGTTCTTC.

With regard to this clonotype: One base away lies a much larger clone, so this may be a sequencing read error. The chain employs TRBV6-9 and TRBJ2-7, with a possible D match to TRBD1 (6 bases). CDR3 size: 13 residues. From germline, CDR1 is MNHGY and CDR2 SVAAGI. The CDR3 DNA follows: TGTGTCAGCAGCTACGGACAGACATACGAGCAGTACTTC. Amino acid sequence: CVSSYGQTYEQYF.

This clonotype was recorded many times. V and J are TRBV2 and TRBJ2-2; maybe TRBD1 (5 bases). Germline V CDR1 and CDR2: SNHLY, FYNNEI. The ends were cut back, 7 bases at V and 1 base at J, with 16 bases in the middle. The CDR3 consists of 16 residues. The CDR3 nucleotides read TGTGCCAGCAAGGGCAGGGCGGATGGGAACACCGGGGAGCTGTTTTTT. Its protein is CASKGRADGNTGELFF.

This clonotype was detected many times. The chain couples TRBV11-2 to TRBJ2-5; unclear D gene. The germline CDR1 and CDR2 sequences are SGHAT and FQNNGV. The CDR3 extends over 12 amino acids. Trimming stripped 4 bases from V and 12 bases from J, with 15 bases between. In nucleotides, the CDR3 is TGTGCCAGCAGCTCCCATCCTTCCCTGGAGTACTTC. Its protein product is CASSSHPSLEYF.

This clonotype has a count of ten or more. V gene TRBV18 combines with J gene TRBJ1-5, with D uncertain. Germline CDR1 reads KGHSH; CDR2 reads LQKENI. This CDR3 has 14 amino acids. Deletions cut 1 base from V and 0 bases from J, with 4 bases between. CDR3 nucleotide sequence: TGTGCCAGCTCACCACAGGATAGCAATCAGCCCCAGCATTTT. Amino acid sequence: CASSPQDSNQPQHF.